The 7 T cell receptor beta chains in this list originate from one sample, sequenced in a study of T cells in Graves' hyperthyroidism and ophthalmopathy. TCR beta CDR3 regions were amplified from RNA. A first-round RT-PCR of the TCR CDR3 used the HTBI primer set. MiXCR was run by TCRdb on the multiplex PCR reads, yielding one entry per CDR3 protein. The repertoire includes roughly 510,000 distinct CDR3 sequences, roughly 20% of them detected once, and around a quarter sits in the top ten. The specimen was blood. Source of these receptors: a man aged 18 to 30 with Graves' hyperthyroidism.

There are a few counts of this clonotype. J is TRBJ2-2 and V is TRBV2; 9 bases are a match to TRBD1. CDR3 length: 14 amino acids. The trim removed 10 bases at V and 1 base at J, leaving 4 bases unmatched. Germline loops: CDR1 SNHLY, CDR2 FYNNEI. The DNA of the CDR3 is TGTGCCACCGAGACAGGGGGGAACACCGGGGAGCTGTTTTTT. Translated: CATETGGNTGELFF.

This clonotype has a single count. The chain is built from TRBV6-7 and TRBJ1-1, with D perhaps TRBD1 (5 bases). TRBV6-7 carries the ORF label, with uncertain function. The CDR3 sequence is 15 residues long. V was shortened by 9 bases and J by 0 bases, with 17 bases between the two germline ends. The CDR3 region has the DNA TGTGCCAGAGAGCTGAGACAGTCCATGAACACTGAAGCTTTCTTT. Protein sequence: CARELRQSMNTEAFF.

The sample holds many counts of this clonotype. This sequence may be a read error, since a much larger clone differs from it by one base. DNA for the CDR3: TGTGCCAGCAATGACGGACCCAACTATGGCTACGCCTTC. As protein: CASNDGPNYGYAF. The gene calls are TRBV2 and TRBJ1-2; D gene ambiguous. This CDR3 region has 13 residues. The germline V gene has CDR1 SNHLY and CDR2 FYNNEI.

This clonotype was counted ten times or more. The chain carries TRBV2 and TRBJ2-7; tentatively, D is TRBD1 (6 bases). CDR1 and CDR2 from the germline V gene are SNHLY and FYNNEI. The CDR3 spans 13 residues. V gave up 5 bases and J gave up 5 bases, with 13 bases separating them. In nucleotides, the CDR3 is TGTGCCAGCAGTTGGGACATAGGGGACGAGCAGTACTTC. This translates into CASSWDIGDEQYF.

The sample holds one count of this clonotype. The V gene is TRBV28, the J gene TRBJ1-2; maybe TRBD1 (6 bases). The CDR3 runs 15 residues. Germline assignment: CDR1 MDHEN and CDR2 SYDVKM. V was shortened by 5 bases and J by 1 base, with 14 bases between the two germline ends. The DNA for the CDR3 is TGTGCCAGCAGTCCATCGGACAGTTTTAACTATGGCTACACCTTC. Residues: CASSPSDSFNYGYTF.

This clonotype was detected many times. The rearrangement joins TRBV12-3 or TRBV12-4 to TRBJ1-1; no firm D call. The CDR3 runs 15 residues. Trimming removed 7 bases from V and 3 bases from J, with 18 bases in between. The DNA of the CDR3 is TGTGCCAGCACCCCAACCCTGCCCGAGGACACTGAAGCTTTCTTT. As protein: CASTPTLPEDTEAFF.

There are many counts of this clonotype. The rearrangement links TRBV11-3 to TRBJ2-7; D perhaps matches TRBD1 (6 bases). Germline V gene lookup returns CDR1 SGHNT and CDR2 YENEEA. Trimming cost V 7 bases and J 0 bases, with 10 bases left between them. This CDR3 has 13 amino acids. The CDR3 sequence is CASNGQNSYEQYF. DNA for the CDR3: TGTGCCAGCAACGGACAGAACTCCTACGAGCAGTACTTC.